The next 7 T cell receptor beta chains were all read from a single sample in a study of identical twins' blood T cells. TCRdb reprocessed the 5' RACE reads with MiXCR, giving one entry per CDR3 protein. The sample lists a few hundred thousand distinct CDR3 sequences, 28% occurring once. Material for sequencing was PBMCs. Receptors were obtained from a woman between 18 and 55 years old in good health.

This clonotype showed up just once. The chain combines TRBV6-2 or TRBV6-3 with TRBJ1-2; 7 bases fit TRBD1. Germline values: CDR1 MNHEY, CDR2 SVGEGT. CDR3 length: 13 amino acids. With V trimmed by 7 bases and J by 2 bases, 4 bases remained unmatched. Here the CDR3 DNA reads TGTGCCAGCAAGCAGGACAGGAACTATGGCTACACCTTC. Residues: CASKQDRNYGYTF.

This clonotype was seen only once. The J gene is TRBJ1-5, the V gene TRBV20-1, with D possibly TRBD1 on 6 matching bases. The CDR3 has 17 amino acids. V was clipped by 6 bases and J by 0 bases, with 21 bases between them. The V gene's germline CDR1 is DFQATT and CDR2 SNEGSKA (reference sequence). CDR3 in DNA: TGCAGTGCCTGGGTACAGGGTACGGGAAATAGCAATCAGCCCCAGCATTTT. Translated, it gives CSAWVQGTGNSNQPQHF.

A remark on this clonotype: In this CDR3 the conserved last residue, phenylalanine or tryptophan, is missing, so a read error is likely. The chain links TRBV20-1 to TRBJ1-1, with unresolved D. The CDR3 extends over 14 amino acids. Germline V gene sequence: CDR1 DFQATT, CDR2 SNEGSKA (reference sequence). Trimming pared 3 bases from V and 1 base from J, leaving 12 bases between. CDR3 coding DNA: TGCAGTGCTAGCGCCTTAGTCCCGAACACTGAAGCTTTCTGT. Translation gives CSASALVPNTEAFC.

This chain joins TRBV7-9 and TRBJ2-4; TRBD1 might be the D (6 bases). CDR1 SEHNR and CDR2 FQNEAQ come from the germline V gene (reference sequence). V was shortened by 6 bases and J by 8 bases, with 11 bases between the two germline ends. The CDR3 is 12 residues long. The CDR3 reads CASRARGDIQYF. Written as DNA, the CDR3 is TGTGCCAGCAGAGCCAGGGGCGACATTCAGTACTTC.

This clonotype has more than one count but fewer than ten. The genes are TRBV5-1 and TRBJ2-7, with TRBD2 matching over 7 bases. Unmatched junction bases numbered 6, after V lost 4 bases and J lost 5 bases. Germline assignment: CDR1 SGHRS and CDR2 YFSETQ. The CDR3 consists of 13 residues. The CDR3 loop reads CASSPWEGNEQYF. CDR3 bases: TGCGCCAGCAGCCCTTGGGAGGGGAACGAGCAGTACTTC. Full variable domain (rest looked up from reference TRBV5-1 and TRBJ2-7): KAGVTQTPRYLIKTRGQQVTLSCSPISGHRSVSWYQQTPGQGLQFLFEYFSETQRNKGNFPGRFSGRQFSNSRSEMNVSTLELGDSALYLCASSPWEGNEQYFGPGTRLTVT.

In its sample, this clonotype was seen a few times. The CDR3 loop is CSVYGTGPTQYF. For the CDR3, the DNA is TGCAGCGTTTACGGGACAGGCCCAACGCAGTATTTT. V and J are TRBV29-1 and TRBJ2-3; 8 bases map to TRBD1. V lost 5 bases, J lost 9 bases, and 7 bases stayed unmatched. The CDR3 sequence is 12 residues long. Germline V gene lookup returns CDR1 SQVTM and CDR2 ANQGSEA.

This rearrangement joins TRBV12-3 or TRBV12-4 to TRBJ2-5, with 7 bases identical to TRBD2. V gave up 6 bases and J gave up 5 bases; unmatched junction bases: 12. The CDR3 covers 15 residues. The CDR3 DNA reads TGTGCCAGCAGCTCTAGCGGCCCCGGCTGGGAGACCCAGTACTTC. Translated: CASSSSGPGWETQYF.